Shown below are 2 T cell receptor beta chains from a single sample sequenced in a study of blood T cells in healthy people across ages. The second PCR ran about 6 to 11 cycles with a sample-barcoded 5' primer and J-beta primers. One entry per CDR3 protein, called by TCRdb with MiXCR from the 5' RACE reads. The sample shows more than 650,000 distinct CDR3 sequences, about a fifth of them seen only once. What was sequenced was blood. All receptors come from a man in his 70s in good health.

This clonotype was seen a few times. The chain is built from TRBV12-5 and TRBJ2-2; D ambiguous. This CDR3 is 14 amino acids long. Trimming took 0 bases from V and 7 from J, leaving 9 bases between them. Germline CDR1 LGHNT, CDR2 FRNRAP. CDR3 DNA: TGTGCTAGTGGTTTGGTAGAAGGCATCGGGGAGCTGTTTTTT. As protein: CASGLVEGIGELFF.

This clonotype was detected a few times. The CDR3, as DNA: TGTGCCAGCAGCCCGGCCCGGGGGAATCAGCCCCAGCATTTT. Its protein is CASSPARGNQPQHF. This chain uses TRBV3-1 with TRBJ1-5, with TRBD1 as a possible D gene (5 bases). The CDR3 loop spans 14 amino acids. Germline CDR1 is LGHDT and CDR2 is YNNKEL (reference sequence). V lost 4 bases and J 4 bases, leaving 11 bases between the germline ends.